Sequencing of this TCR beta chain was carried out in a study of shared clonotypes between healthy human individuals. Approximately 220 ng DNA, 30,000 to 35,000 T cell genomes, went into each sorted-subset replicate PCR. Profiled with immunoSEQ multiplex PCR; TCRdb holds only in-frame clones, not every one. The sample records more than 1.2 million clones, 98% being singletons. About this clone itself: What it binds is not known.

Every contributor of samples was a Caucasian grown-up residing in Nashville, Tennessee. A CD45RA-negative memory subset and a CD45RA+ naive subset were separated from the CD4+ cells. Study-wide results and limits: The sharing of 4.5% to 6.5% of naive CD4 clonotypes was seen across a handful of donors.

The CDR3 runs to 14 residues. Germline CDR1 and CDR2: SGHNT and YYREEE (reference sequence). The ends lost 1 base at V and 2 bases at J; junction bases unmatched: 3. The TCR was taken from a man younger than 45 in good health. The rearrangement uses TRBV5-4 and TRBJ2-7; TRBD2 aligns across 7 bases. The material sequenced was naive CD4+ T cells sorted from blood. Subset denoted: CD45RA+ positively selected. DNA for the CDR3: TGTGCCAGCAGCTTGCAAGCGGGGCCCTACGAGCAGTACTTC. It yields the protein CASSLQAGPYEQYF.